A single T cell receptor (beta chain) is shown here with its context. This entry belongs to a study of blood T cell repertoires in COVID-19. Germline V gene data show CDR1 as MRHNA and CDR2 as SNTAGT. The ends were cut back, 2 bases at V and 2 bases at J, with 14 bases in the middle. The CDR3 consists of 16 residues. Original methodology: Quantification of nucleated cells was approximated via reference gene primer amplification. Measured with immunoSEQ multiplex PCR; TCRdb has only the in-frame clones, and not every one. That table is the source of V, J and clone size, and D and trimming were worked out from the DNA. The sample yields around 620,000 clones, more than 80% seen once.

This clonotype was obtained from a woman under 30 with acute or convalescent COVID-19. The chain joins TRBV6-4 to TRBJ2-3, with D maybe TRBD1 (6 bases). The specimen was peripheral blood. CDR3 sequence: CASSDSAGENTDTQYF. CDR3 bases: TGTGCCAGCAGTGACAGCGCAGGGGAAAACACAGATACGCAGTATTTT.